This T cell receptor beta chain stems from a study of Ad26.COV2.S vaccination and SARS-CoV-2 variants (dated by TCRdb to about 2021). As for the study more broadly: Vaccine-arm donors were drawn from COV1001, a multicentre, randomized, double-blind, placebo-controlled phase I-IIa trial of Ad26.COV2.S in healthy adults. Dosing of Ad26.COV2.S was intramuscular, at either 5x10^10 or 1x10^11 viral particles, delivered as one shot or as two shots spaced 56 days apart. The specificity and breadth of SARS-CoV-2-reactive T cell receptors after Ad26.COV2.S vaccination were assessed by TCRbeta repertoire sequencing. The TCR-sequenced set comprised approximately 30 samples: 19 Ad26.COV2.S vaccine recipients, 5 placebo recipients and 8 SARS-CoV-2 convalescent individuals. Trial participants were randomized into five groups of five, in which low-dose or high-dose Ad26.COV2.S was given once or twice, or placebo was given on both occasions. Investigators did not know the trial group allocation while performing experiments and assessing outcomes. Results the study describes overall, beyond this receptor: Comparable non-spike TCR breadth was observed between vaccine and placebo recipients, consistent with only spike being contained in the vaccine. The study lacked the statistical power to compare responses across vaccine doses or regimens. After vaccination, spike-specific CD8+ and CD4+ T cell responses were reported to show substantial breadth. According to the authors, total T cell responses may have been underestimated by the TCR breadth and depth analyses. Compared with placebo recipients, Ad26.COV2.S recipients showed higher spike-specific TCR breadth (P = 0.0014).

About this clone: Its antigen has not been determined. No qualities accompany the bases; no much larger clone lies one base away.

This specimen's treatment or condition label, interpreted: around 19 received Ad26.COV2.S at low or high dose, single or two shots; several received placebo; per-sample allocation not given. For vaccine and placebo recipients, the sequenced repertoires came from samples collected on day 63 after the first injection. In Cohort 1b, around 23 adults aged 18-55 years were enrolled at a single site in Boston, USA, between 29 July and 7 August 2020. Ad26.COV2.S was a replication-incompetent adenovirus type 26 vector expressing a prefusion-stabilized SARS-CoV-2 spike protein from the original Wuhan strain. Relative to germline, V is missing 4 bases and J is missing 2 bases, with 5 bases of the junction outside any gene match. There are 14 amino acids in the CDR3, from cysteine to phenylalanine inclusive. Only CDR3 DNA is held: 42 bases, read in frame from base 1. According to the germline V gene, CDR1 reads SGHRS and CDR2 reads YFSETQ.

The immunoSEQ Assay was used to sequence TCRbeta CDR3 regions. After extraction, genomic DNA underwent amplification by bias-controlled multiplex PCR, followed by high-throughput sequencing. As for the authors' bioinformatics: To quantify the absolute abundance of each unique TCRbeta CDR3 region, sequences were collapsed and filtered. Usable DNA was measured by amplifying reference genes present in all nucleated cells, and TCRbeta template counts were normalized to that usable DNA to estimate T cell fraction. Repertoire TCRs were annotated as SARS-CoV-2-specific by exact matching of V gene, CDR3 amino acid sequence and J gene to a known reactive TCR set. The reference SARS-CoV-2 TCR set was obtained from MIRA and was filtered for enrichment in COVID-19-positive ImmuneCODE repertoires, whereby public or cross-reactive TCRs were removed. Based on the MIRA antigens, annotated TCRs were further analysed at the level of specific ORF or position within ORF. Breadth was defined as the number of annotated unique rearrangements divided by the total number of unique productive rearrangements, and depth was defined as the summed frequency of the annotated unique rearrangements. Group comparisons of TCR breadth used two-sided Wilcoxon rank-sum tests. TCRdb obtained this table from immuneACCESS and retained in-frame rearrangements with V and J assigned. These tables miss some clones; where compared with another copy, unresolved V genes account for less than half of the shortfall, and the remainder is unexplained. Clone size and the V and J calls come from that table; the DNA yielded D and trimming. The sample table lists 430,000 or so clones, approximately 92% of them with a count of one. Over 2% of the sample goes to the ten largest clones.

Here the chain combines TRBV5-1 and TRBJ2-7; the central 8 bases match TRBD1. The source was peripheral blood, collected in a trial of Ad26.COV2.S vaccine versus placebo. The TCR comes from a person aged 18-60 years who received the Ad26.COV2.S COVID-19 vaccine or a placebo. CDR3 sequence: CASSPDRVPYEQYF. The nucleotide sequence is given as TGCGCCAGCAGCCCGGACAGGGTCCCCTACGAGCAGTACTTC.